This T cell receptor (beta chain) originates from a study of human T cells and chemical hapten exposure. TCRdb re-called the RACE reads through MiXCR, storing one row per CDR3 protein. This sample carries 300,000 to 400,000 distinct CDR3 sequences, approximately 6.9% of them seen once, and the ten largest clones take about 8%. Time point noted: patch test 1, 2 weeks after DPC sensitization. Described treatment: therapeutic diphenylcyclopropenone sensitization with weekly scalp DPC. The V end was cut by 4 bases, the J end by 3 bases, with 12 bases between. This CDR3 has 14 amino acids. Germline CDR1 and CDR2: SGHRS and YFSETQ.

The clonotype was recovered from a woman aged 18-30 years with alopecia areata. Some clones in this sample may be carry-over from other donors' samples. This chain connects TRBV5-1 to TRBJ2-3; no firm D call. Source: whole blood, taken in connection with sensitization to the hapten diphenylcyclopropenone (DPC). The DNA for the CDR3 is TGCGCCAGCAGCCCCGACCCTCAAACAGATACGCAGTATTTT. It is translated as CASSPDPQTDTQYF. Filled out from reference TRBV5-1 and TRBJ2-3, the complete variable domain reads KAGVTQTPRYLIKTRGQQVTLSCSPISGHRSVSWYQQTPGQGLQFLFEYFSETQRNKGNFPGRFSGRQFSNSRSEMNVSTLELGDSALYLCASSPDPQTDTQYFGPGTRLTVL.